These 18 T cell receptor beta chains were all obtained from the same sample, sequenced in a study of response to subunit inactivated influenza vaccine. Each CDR3 protein gets one entry after TCRdb re-called the RT-PCR reads with MiXCR. The data show some 850,000 distinct CDR3 sequences, with about a fifth seen just once and approximately 11% held by the top ten. Sequenced here: PBMCs from blood, sampled roughly 5 days after vaccination. These receptors all stem from a man aged 50 or older who received an inactivated influenza vaccine.

J is TRBJ2-7 and V is TRBV6-5; tentatively, D is TRBD1 (5 bases). V was shortened by 2 bases and J by 3 bases, with 11 bases between the two germline ends. Germline lookup yields CDR1 MNHEY and CDR2 SVGAGI. CDR3 length equals 14 residues. The CDR3 DNA follows: TGTGCCAGCAGTTACCGGGCCAGGGACTACGAGCAGTACTTC. Protein: CASSYRARDYEQYF.

This chain joins TRBV15 and TRBJ2-4, with D unresolved. In germline, CDR1 is LNHNV, CDR2 YYDKDF (reference sequence). The CDR3 spans 13 residues. The germline V and J ends were trimmed by 1 base and 5 bases, with 6 bases remaining between them. CDR3 coding DNA: TGTGCCACCAGCAGAGGTGGGGAAAACATTCAGTACTTC. Translating gives CATSRGGENIQYF.

This clonotype occurred a few times. V gene TRBV20-1 combines with J gene TRBJ1-2; D is unresolved. Germline-derived CDR1 and CDR2 are DFQATT and SNEGSKA (reference sequence). CDR3 length: 15 residues. Trimming cost V 0 bases and J 0 bases, with 11 bases left between them. The CDR3 DNA reads TGCAGTGCTAGAGATCCCCCCAGAGCTAACTATGGCTACACCTTC. It is translated as CSARDPPRANYGYTF.

For this clonotype: At one boundary the junction diverges from the germline segment, which might be a read error. The chain uses TRBV13 and TRBJ1-1, with D maybe TRBD1 (6 bases). The CDR3 has 16 amino acids. CDR1 and CDR2 (germline): PRHDT, FYEKMQ (reference sequence). As DNA, the CDR3 is TGTGCCAGCAGCTTAGACCTAAGGGGGGTGAAAACTGAAGCTTTCTTT. Translation gives CASSLDLRGVKTEAFF.

There are a few counts of this clonotype. The V gene is TRBV4-3, the J gene TRBJ1-6, with a weak D call TRBD1 (5 bases). The V and J ends lost 0 bases and 0 bases respectively, with 9 bases between them. The CDR3 has 17 residues. Looked up from germline, CDR1 is LGHNA and CDR2 is YSLEER. The CDR3 is CASSQDRRGSYNSPLHF. The CDR3 nucleotides read TGCGCCAGCAGCCAAGATAGGAGGGGCTCCTATAATTCACCCCTCCACTTT.

This chain links TRBV3-1 with TRBJ2-2; unclear D gene. The CDR3 covers 14 residues. V was pared by 4 bases and J by 4 bases, with 10 bases between. CDR1 and CDR2 from the germline V gene are LGHDT and YNNKEL (reference sequence). The CDR3 nucleotides read TGTGCCAGCAGCCCACCCGTGGGCACCGGGGAGCTGTTTTTT. Encoded protein: CASSPPVGTGELFF.

This clonotype was seen only a few times. The J gene is TRBJ2-5, the V gene TRBV6-5, with D possibly being TRBD2 (6 bases). With 2 bases removed from V and 2 bases from J, the gap between germline ends came to 9 bases. The CDR3 is made up of 14 amino acids. Germline V gene sequence: CDR1 MNHEY, CDR2 SVGAGI. The CDR3, as DNA: TGTGCCAGCAGTTACCGACTAGAACAAGAGACCCAGTACTTC. The encoded protein is CASSYRLEQETQYF.

This clonotype was found a few times. V usage is TRBV30 and J usage is TRBJ2-1; no clear D gene. The CDR3 is made up of 12 amino acids. Germline V gives CDR1 GTSNPN, CDR2 SVGIG (reference sequence). Trimming took 3 bases from V and 4 from J, leaving 7 bases between them. Here the CDR3 DNA reads TGTGCCTGGAGGCGTAGGTACAATGAGCAGTTCTTC. This translates into CAWRRRYNEQFF.

This clonotype was detected many times. The chain joins TRBV7-6 to TRBJ1-5; D is ambiguous. Deletions cut 4 bases from V and 1 base from J, with 8 bases between. CDR3 size: 14 residues. CDR1 SGHVS and CDR2 FNYEAQ come from the germline V gene. The chain's CDR3 is CASSSGGSNQPQHF. For the CDR3, the DNA is TGTGCCAGCAGCTCGGGTGGGAGCAATCAGCCCCAGCATTTT.

The sample holds many counts of this clonotype. This chain joins TRBV12-3 or TRBV12-4 and TRBJ2-7; the D gene is possibly TRBD1 (6 bases). Trimming took off 3 bases at V and 3 bases at J, with 9 bases between the two ends. This CDR3 is 13 amino acids long. CDR3 in amino acids: CASSFQGNYEQYF. The CDR3 nucleotides read TGTGCCAGCAGTTTCCAGGGGAACTACGAGCAGTACTTC.

J is TRBJ2-5 and V is TRBV7-2; TRBD1 is a possible D gene (5 bases). The CDR3 length is 15 residues. V was shortened by 5 bases and J by 0 bases, with 13 bases between the two germline ends. Germline-derived CDR1 and CDR2 are SGHTA and FQGNSA. CDR3 region: CASSPAWGHQETQYF. For the CDR3, the DNA is TGTGCCAGCAGCCCTGCCTGGGGCCACCAAGAGACCCAGTACTTC.

This clonotype was recorded many times. This chain links TRBV12-3 or TRBV12-4 with TRBJ1-2; D is perhaps TRBD1 (5 bases). This CDR3 region has 14 residues. The V and J ends lost 6 bases and 5 bases respectively, with 16 bases between them. The CDR3 sequence: CASSPWQGSYGYTF. The CDR3 DNA is TGTGCCAGCAGCCCCTGGCAGGGAAGTTATGGCTACACCTTC.

This clonotype has only a few counts. The chain employs TRBV20-1 and TRBJ1-5, with 11 positions matching TRBD1. The germline V gene encodes CDR1 DFQATT and CDR2 SNEGSKA (reference sequence). Trimming removed 5 bases from V and 5 bases from J; junction bases left unmatched: 5. This CDR3 has 14 residues. CDR3: CSAEDRGRYQPQHF. In DNA, the CDR3 is TGCAGTGCTGAGGACAGGGGGCGGTATCAGCCCCAGCATTTT.

This clonotype was seen only a few times. The V and J genes are TRBV29-1 and TRBJ2-1, with 7 bases aligning to TRBD2. The CDR3 length is 15 residues. Unmatched junction bases numbered 12, after V lost 0 bases and J lost 10 bases. Germline lookup yields CDR1 SQVTM and CDR2 ANQGSEA. CDR3 coding DNA: TGCAGCGTTGAAGATTCGATTTGGGAGGGAGGCGAGCAGTTCTTC. Protein product: CSVEDSIWEGGEQFF.

The chain combines TRBV20-1 with TRBJ2-1; 13 bases line up with TRBD2. CDR3 length equals 14 residues. Germline V lookup: CDR1 DFQATT, CDR2 SNEGSKA (reference sequence). Trimming cost V 6 bases and J 7 bases; bases outside gene matches: 6. CDR3 sequence (DNA): TGCAGTGCCTCTACTAGCGGGGGGGGGAATGAGCAGTTCTTC. Translated: CSASTSGGGNEQFF.

The CDR3 reads CASSLLTSTTEAFF. The DNA for the CDR3 is TGTGCCAGCAGTTTATTGACCTCGACCACTGAAGCTTTCTTT. J is TRBJ1-1 and V is TRBV28; no clear D. V lost 1 base, J lost 4 bases, and 10 bases lay in between. This CDR3 has 14 residues. CDR1 is MDHEN and CDR2 is SYDVKM in the germline V gene.

This clonotype has a handful of counts. The CDR3 nucleotides are TGCGCCAGCAGCGCTGTTTTGGGCCTCCTTTCTGGGGCCAACGTCCTGACTTTC. Its translation is CASSAVLGLLSGANVLTF. The chain has TRBV5-1 and TRBJ2-6; D not resolved. The V end was cut by 4 bases, the J end by 1 base, with 18 bases between. This CDR3 region has 18 residues. CDR1 and CDR2 (germline): SGHRS, YFSETQ.

This clonotype was counted at least ten times. CDR3 in amino acids: CASSSRQLNNSPLHF. The CDR3 coding sequence is TGCGCCAGCAGCAGCCGACAGTTAAATAATTCACCCCTCCACTTT. The chain couples TRBV5-1 to TRBJ1-6; D is possibly TRBD1 (5 bases). The CDR3 is 15 amino acids. Germline loops: CDR1 SGHRS, CDR2 YFSETQ. The V and J ends lost 4 bases and 5 bases respectively, with 13 bases between them.